This T cell receptor beta chain was identified in a study of T cell repertoires in cytomegalovirus infection (dated by TCRdb to about 2019). Background for the entire study: Alongside well-studied HLA-B-restricted epitopes, the peptide stimulations were aimed at recently identified HLA-C-restricted CMV epitopes, whose presentation resists viral immunomodulation. Donor HLA type was relevant to the analysis, as public TCR beta signatures indicated carriage of CMV infection together with the matching HLA type. What the work shows at the level of the full study, not this receptor alone: Carriers of CMV infection plus the relevant HLA type were discriminated by the cumulative frequency of public TCR beta family members in the study cohort and in an independent roughly 340-donor cohort. The ex vivo response was dominated by HLA-C-restricted CMV-specific TCR beta clonotypes, which also provided the single most frequent clonotype in two of eight donors.

The treatment or condition label on this specimen signifies: in vitro stimulation with specific CMV peptide epitopes to enrich CMV-specific T cells. Comment on this clonotype: No cognate antigen has been identified for it. Within one base of it there is no much larger clone, and no base qualities were kept.

Sequencing relied on an Illumina HiSeq 1500. Starting from the raw public reads, TCRdb applied fastp trimming at Q25, assembled clones with MiXCR and retained in-frame beta chains. When rows share a CDR3 protein, they turn into one entry using the most common DNA and genes. The sample has 45,000 to 60,000 distinct CDR3 sequences on record, around 18% of them singletons. The top ten constitute 64% of the sample. The CDR3, cysteine through phenylalanine, is 15 amino acids long. The retained sequence is limited to the CDR3, 45 bases, with the frame set at the first base. The trim is 1 base for V and 5 bases for J, with a gap of 11 bases between the germline ends. Per the germline V gene, MNHGY is the CDR1 and SAAAGT is the CDR2.

The TCR sequence derives from a human donor in good health (CMV status not recorded). Some clones in this sample may be carry-over from other donors' samples. Here the chain combines TRBV6-8 and TRBJ2-2, with TRBD1 as a weak D call on 6 bases. The sample in question was CD8+ T cells from cultured PBMCs, obtained from culture after CMV antigen stimulation. The nucleotides are TGTGCCAGCAGTTACTTACCGCAGGGGACCGGGGAGCTGTTTTTT. This encodes CASSYLPQGTGELFF.